The sequence of this T cell receptor (beta chain) was determined in a study of blood T cell repertoires in COVID-19. Whole-study context: COVID-19 samples from acute and convalescent phases originated in the United States, Italy and Spain. PBMCs, B-cell-depleted T cells, or T cells were the source of the cDNA or gDNA that made up the material.

Losses at the gene ends were 3 bases for V and 4 bases for J; bases not matched to a gene: 10. The length of the CDR3 is 16 residues. Germline V gives CDR1 SGHTA, CDR2 FQGNSA. Some clones are missing from TCRdb's copy, which holds only in-frame ones; the method was immunoSEQ multiplex PCR. This table has around 90,000 clones, 80% appearing once. This TCR was sampled from a human donor in a cohort sampled during active COVID-19. The sample taken for sequencing was peripheral blood. The gene calls are TRBV7-2 and TRBJ2-7; 9 bases are a match to TRBD2. This CDR3 is CASSLVTGTSRYEQYF. The CDR3 nucleotides read TGTGCCAGCAGCTTGGTCACCGGGACTAGCCGTTACGAGCAGTACTTC.